The 31 T cell receptor beta chains below all came from one sample that was sequenced in a study of cytomegalovirus exposure and HLA in healthy donors. Primers: 60 Vbeta forward and 13 Jbeta reverse. Clones were read by immunoSEQ multiplex PCR, and TCRdb kept only the in-frame ones, dropping some. The sample shows about 150,000 clones, about three quarters of them seen only once. Sequencing input: PBMCs. These receptors all stem from a woman aged 40 to 50 in good health and CMV-seropositive.

The rearrangement links TRBV27 to TRBJ1-2; 7 positions match TRBD1. The germline V gene encodes CDR1 MNHEY and CDR2 SMNVEV (reference sequence). This CDR3 is 14 amino acids long. After removal of 4 bases from V and 3 bases from J, the junction contained 5 bases not matched to a gene. The CDR3 DNA sequence: TGTGCCAGCAGTTATAACAGGGGCGACTATGGCTACACCTTC. Encoded protein: CASSYNRGDYGYTF.

The table lists this clone with a few counts. V usage is TRBV10-3 and J usage is TRBJ2-3; 10 bases align to TRBD2. Germline CDR1 ENHRY, CDR2 SYGVKD. Unmatched junction bases numbered 3, after V lost 0 bases and J lost 3 bases. The CDR3 is 16 amino acids. This chain's CDR3 is CAISESVAGGTDTQYF. For the CDR3, the DNA is TGTGCCATCAGTGAGTCCGTAGCGGGGGGAACAGATACGCAGTATTTT.

V usage is TRBV7-8 and J usage is TRBJ1-1, with 8 bases matching TRBD1. The CDR3 is made up of 13 amino acids. Germline lookup yields CDR1 SGHVS and CDR2 FQNEAQ. Unmatched junction bases numbered 4, after V lost 1 base and J lost 9 bases. CDR3 in DNA: TGTGCCAGCAGCTTAGAGGGCAGGGGGCAAGCTTTCTTT. Its translation: CASSLEGRGQAFF.

V is TRBV19 and J is TRBJ2-3, with D unresolved. Germline V gives CDR1 LNHDA, CDR2 SQIVND (reference sequence). V lost 2 bases, J lost 6 bases, and 3 bases lay in between. This CDR3 spans 11 amino acids. CDR3 sequence reads: CASSISDTQYF. The CDR3 coding sequence is TGTGCCAGTAGTATATCTGATACGCAGTATTTT.

The rearrangement joins TRBV5-1 to TRBJ1-6, with 9 bases that match TRBD1. Germline loops: CDR1 SGHRS, CDR2 YFSETQ. This CDR3 comprises 15 residues. The V and J ends lost 4 bases and 9 bases, in that order; junction bases with no gene match: 8. As DNA, the CDR3 is TGCGCCAGCAGCCCGGGGGACAGGGAGTTTTCACCCCTCCACTTT. It yields the protein CASSPGDREFSPLHF.

V gene TRBV28 combines with J gene TRBJ1-2, with D possibly TRBD1 on 5 matching bases. V lost 6 bases, J lost 1 base, and 18 bases lay in between. This CDR3 comprises 16 residues. Germline V CDR1 and CDR2: MDHEN, SYDVKM. CDR3 sequence: CASRPGGGILNYGYTF. The CDR3 DNA reads as TGTGCCAGCAGACCTGGCGGGGGGATTCTTAACTATGGCTACACCTTC.

On this clone: The same CDR3 arises from other DNA sequences in this sample as well. The chain is built from TRBV9 and TRBJ2-2, with D tentatively TRBD2 (6 bases). Deletions cut 2 bases from V and 0 bases from J, with 8 bases between. CDR3 length equals 15 residues. The germline CDR1 and CDR2 sequences are SGDLS and YYNGEE. CDR3 loop: CASSVGGANTGELFF. The CDR3 DNA reads TGTGCCAGCAGCGTGGGCGGGGCGAACACCGGGGAGCTGTTTTTT.

The V call is TRBV2, the J call TRBJ1-5; 7 bases fit TRBD1. V shed 6 bases and J 4 bases; nucleotides not matched to a gene: 9. The length of the CDR3 is 15 residues. CDR1 and CDR2 (germline): SNHLY, FYNNEI. CDR3 protein: CASRAGTAINQPQHF. CDR3 DNA sequence: TGTGCCAGCAGAGCCGGGACAGCTATTAATCAGCCCCAGCATTTT. Combining the CDR3 with reference TRBV2 and TRBJ1-5 gives the whole variable domain EPEVTQTPSHQVTQMGQEVILRCVPISNHLYFYWYRQILGQKVEFLVSFYNNEISEKSEIFDDQFSVERPDGSNFTLKIRSTKLEDSAMYFCASRAGTAINQPQHFGDGTRLSIL.

As DNA, the CDR3 is TGTGCCAGCAGCTTAAACCAGGCTCGGTCTGGGGCCAACGTCCTGACTTTC. As protein: CASSLNQARSGANVLTF. This sequence joins TRBV7-9 and TRBJ2-6, with unresolved D. V lost 2 bases, J lost 1 base, and 12 bases lay in between. Germline V gene sequence: CDR1 SEHNR, CDR2 FQNEAQ (reference sequence). The CDR3 has 17 amino acids.

J is TRBJ2-5 and V is TRBV5-4; the match to TRBD2 covers 12 bases. The J segment lost 5 bases and the V segment lost 4 bases, leaving 6 bases of the junction unmatched. This CDR3 has 15 amino acids. Germline V gene sequence: CDR1 SGHNT, CDR2 YYREEE (reference sequence). The CDR3 coding sequence is TGTGCCAGCAGCGCACTAGCGGGGGGCGGGGAGACCCAGTACTTC. It translates to CASSALAGGGETQYF. The variable domain in full, completed from reference TRBV5-4 and TRBJ2-5, reads ETGVTQSPTHLIKTRGQQVTLRCSSQSGHNTVSWYQQALGQGPQFIFQYYREEENGRGNFPPRFSGLQFPNYSSELNVNALELDDSALYLCASSALAGGGETQYFGPGTRLLVL.

The J gene is TRBJ1-1, the V gene TRBV28; D not certain. Germline V lookup: CDR1 MDHEN, CDR2 SYDVKM. The CDR3 sequence is 13 residues long. Trimming shortened V by 4 bases and J by 6 bases, and 12 bases separated the two germline ends. The CDR3 nucleotides read TGTGCCAGCAGTTACCGGGTTTTCGCTGAAGCTTTCTTT. Protein product: CASSYRVFAEAFF.

The chain links TRBV7-2 to TRBJ1-6; 9 positions match TRBD1. V shed 3 bases, J shed 9 bases, and the junction held 3 bases outside the gene matches. The length of the CDR3 is 14 residues. In germline, CDR1 is SGHTA, CDR2 FQGNSA. The CDR3 loop reads CASSLDRGGSPLHF. The CDR3 DNA sequence: TGTGCCAGCAGCTTGGACAGGGGTGGTTCACCCCTCCACTTT.

This chain links TRBV29-1 with TRBJ1-1; TRBD1 aligns across 7 bases. Germline-derived CDR1 and CDR2 are SQVTM and ANQGSEA. The CDR3 contains 14 residues. V shed 4 bases and J 2 bases; nucleotides not matched to a gene: 7. The chain's CDR3 is CSVVKGQLNTEAFF. CDR3 sequence (DNA): TGCAGCGTTGTTAAGGGACAGCTAAACACTGAAGCTTTCTTT.

Concerning this clone: An end of the junction differs from the germline gene, which may be a read error. The V call is TRBV11-2, the J call TRBJ2-4; D is possibly TRBD1 (6 bases). This CDR3 has 15 amino acids. Germline V gene lookup returns CDR1 SGHAT and CDR2 FQNNGV. The chain's CDR3 is CASSFNRVDKNSQYF. The CDR3 DNA reads as TGTGCCAGCAGCTTTAACAGGGTAGACAAAAACAGTCAGTACTTC.

V gene TRBV5-4 combines with J gene TRBJ2-1; D possibly corresponds to TRBD1 (5 bases). V lost 2 bases and J lost 8, with 17 bases in between. The CDR3 covers 15 residues. Per germline, CDR1 SGHNT and CDR2 YYREEE (reference sequence). For the CDR3, the DNA is TGTGCCAGCAGCTTCTCCCCGGATGGGGCGGATGAGCAGTTCTTC. It encodes CASSFSPDGADEQFF.

This clone ranks as medium-sized. This chain uses TRBV5-6 with TRBJ1-4; D unresolved. The germline CDR1 and CDR2 sequences are SGHDT and YYEEEE. Between the trimmed V and J ends, which lost 0 bases and 8 bases, there was a span of 17 bases. The CDR3 length is 16 residues. CDR3 region: CASSLALGVRKEKLFF. The CDR3 DNA sequence: TGTGCCAGCAGCTTGGCCCTCGGGGTTCGGAAGGAAAAACTGTTTTTT.

V is TRBV29-1 and J is TRBJ1-1; TRBD1 might be the D (5 bases). The CDR3 totals 17 residues. Germline V lookup: CDR1 SQVTM, CDR2 ANQGSEA. Trimming left V 3 bases short and J 2 bases short, with 22 bases between. The CDR3 nucleotides are TGCAGCGTTGAGGGGCTCGGGGGGTTTAACAGAAACACTGAAGCTTTCTTT. Translated: CSVEGLGGFNRNTEAFF.

J is TRBJ1-2 and V is TRBV2, with D tentatively TRBD1 (6 bases). This CDR3 is 12 amino acids long. The germline V gene has CDR1 SNHLY and CDR2 FYNNEI. V was shortened by 9 bases and J by 4 bases, with 12 bases between the two germline ends. DNA for the CDR3: TGTGCCAGTACAGGGACCTTCTATGGCTACACCTTC. Encoded protein: CASTGTFYGYTF.

This chain links TRBV6-5 with TRBJ1-2; the D gene is possibly TRBD1 (5 bases). The V gene lost 1 base and the J gene lost 6 bases, with 9 bases spanning the gap. This CDR3 comprises 13 residues. CDR1 is MNHEY and CDR2 is SVGAGI in the germline V gene. The CDR3 DNA reads as TGTGCCAGCAGTTACTTGTCCAGGGATGGCTACACCTTC. Translating it yields CASSYLSRDGYTF.

The rearrangement links TRBV7-9 to TRBJ2-7; possibly TRBD1 for D (6 bases). V lost 2 bases to trimming and J lost 1 base, with 21 bases between them. The CDR3 is made up of 18 amino acids. Per germline, CDR1 SEHNR and CDR2 FQNEAQ (reference sequence). The CDR3 nucleotides read TGTGCCAGCAGCTTATCGCAAAAACAGGGATTGACTTCCTACGAGCAGTACTTC. Translated, it gives CASSLSQKQGLTSYEQYF.

The V call is TRBV7-9, the J call TRBJ1-2; D is perhaps TRBD1 (5 bases). The CDR3 is 14 amino acids. Germline-derived CDR1 and CDR2 are SEHNR and FQNEAQ (reference sequence). V dropped 1 base and J dropped 10 bases, with 16 bases sitting between them. CDR3: CASSLGAPQGFYTF. CDR3 nucleotides: TGTGCCAGCAGCTTAGGCGCCCCCCAGGGTTTCTACACCTTC.

This chain links TRBV9 with TRBJ1-2; D is possibly TRBD1 (5 bases). The V end lost 0 bases, the J end lost 7 bases, and 19 bases lay between the germline ends. The CDR3 is made up of 16 amino acids. The germline CDR1 and CDR2 sequences are SGDLS and YYNGEE. The CDR3 nucleotides are TGTGCCAGCAGCGTAGTGCCCGTATCTGACAGTTCTGGCTACACCTTC. The encoded protein is CASSVVPVSDSSGYTF.

A single count supports this clone. This chain uses TRBV19 with TRBJ1-5; no definite D call. Per germline, CDR1 LNHDA and CDR2 SQIVND (reference sequence). This CDR3 comprises 13 residues. V lost 5 bases, J lost 0 bases, and 5 bases lay in between. In DNA form, the CDR3 reads TGTGCCAGTAGTTCAGTTAGCAATCAGCCCCAGCATTTT. It is translated as CASSSVSNQPQHF.

On this clone: At one of its ends the junction is not consistent with the germline gene, which may arise from a read error. The chain combines TRBV7-9 with TRBJ1-1; no reliable D call. This CDR3 has 12 residues. Germline CDR1 and CDR2: SEHNR and FQNEAQ (reference sequence). The CDR3 protein is CSSSLVQDEAFF. Here the CDR3 DNA reads TGTTCCAGCAGCTTAGTTCAGGATGAAGCTTTCTTT.

J is TRBJ2-2 and V is TRBV6-1; 9 bases are shared with TRBD1. V trimming: 6 bases; J trimming: 5 bases; junction bases outside the gene matches: 7. The germline V gene has CDR1 MNHNS and CDR2 SASEGT. There are 15 residues in the CDR3. In nucleotides, the CDR3 is TGTGCCAGCAGGGGGACAGGGACGAGAACCGGGGAGCTGTTTTTT. It is translated as CASRGTGTRTGELFF.

The chain carries TRBV2 and TRBJ2-3; 13 positions match TRBD2. This CDR3 spans 18 amino acids. The V gene end was trimmed by 1 base and the J gene end by 0 bases; junction bases not matched to a gene: 4. CDR1 is SNHLY and CDR2 is FYNNEI in the germline V gene. The DNA for the CDR3 is TGTGCCAGCAGTGAAGTGGGACTAGCGGGGATTAGCACAGATACGCAGTATTTT. Residues: CASSEVGLAGISTDTQYF. The whole variable domain, remainder taken from reference TRBV2 and TRBJ2-3, is EPEVTQTPSHQVTQMGQEVILRCVPISNHLYFYWYRQILGQKVEFLVSFYNNEISEKSEIFDDQFSVERPDGSNFTLKIRSTKLEDSAMYFCASSEVGLAGISTDTQYFGPGTRLTVL.

The rearrangement uses TRBV30 and TRBJ2-1; 10 bases are shared with TRBD2. CDR3 length: 15 residues. Germline CDR1 reads GTSNPN; CDR2 reads SVGIG (reference sequence). J was trimmed by 4 bases and V by 0 bases; bases with no gene match: 3. Written as DNA, the CDR3 is TGTGCCTGGAGTGTACTAGCGGGAAGGTACAATGAGCAGTTCTTC. This encodes CAWSVLAGRYNEQFF.

The chain combines TRBV4-1 with TRBJ1-1; D possibly corresponds to TRBD1 (6 bases). CDR3 length equals 17 residues. Trimming pared 2 bases from V and 1 base from J, leaving 17 bases between. From germline, CDR1 is MGHRA and CDR2 YSYEKL. This CDR3 is CASSQPTGMAQNTEAFF. CDR3 DNA: TGCGCCAGCAGCCAACCCACAGGGATGGCTCAGAACACTGAAGCTTTCTTT.

The chain carries TRBV30 and TRBJ1-3, with 7 bases fitting TRBD1. The germline V gene encodes CDR1 GTSNPN and CDR2 SVGIG (reference sequence). Unmatched junction bases numbered 6, after V lost 3 bases and J lost 4 bases. The CDR3 loop spans 14 amino acids. The chain's CDR3 is CAWSTGVGGNTIYF. For the CDR3, the DNA is TGTGCCTGGAGCACAGGGGTAGGAGGAAACACCATATATTTT.

This clone came up once. The chain's CDR3 is CASSLVQSMETQYF. CDR3 DNA sequence: TGCGCCAGCAGCTTGGTCCAGTCCATGGAGACCCAGTACTTC. The gene calls are TRBV5-1 and TRBJ2-5, with D unclear. V dropped 0 bases and J dropped 5 bases, with 11 bases sitting between them. The CDR3 consists of 14 residues. The germline V gene encodes CDR1 SGHRS and CDR2 YFSETQ.

The chain links TRBV7-2 to TRBJ2-7; 10 nucleotides agree with TRBD2. Germline CDR1 SGHTA, CDR2 FQGNSA. This CDR3 is built from 14 residues. V dropped 5 bases and J dropped 3; count of bases not matched to a gene: 4. The CDR3 coding sequence is TGTGCCAGCAGCCAAGCGGGGGGGTTCTACGAGCAGTACTTC. Translation gives CASSQAGGFYEQYF.